The 9 T cell receptor beta chains in this list originate from one sample, sequenced in a study. TCRdb independently ran MiXCR on the 5' RACE reads; one entry per CDR3 protein. Of 7,000 to 9,500 distinct CDR3 sequences detected, roughly half appear once; the ten largest clones hold around 3%. The sorted Tregs were CD4+CD25+CD127-/low cells. The sequenced sample consisted of Tregs sorted from a lymph node. The receptors stem from a female donor with breast cancer.

V gene TRBV7-6 combines with J gene TRBJ1-1, with 9 bases fitting TRBD1. CDR1 is SGHVS, CDR2 FNYEAQ, per germline. The CDR3 is 12 amino acids. V shed 3 bases and J 7 bases; nucleotides not matched to a gene: 0. The CDR3 here is CASSLDRGEAFF. Here the CDR3 DNA reads TGTGCCAGCAGCTTGGACAGGGGTGAAGCTTTCTTT.

This clonotype showed up just once. One end of the junction varies from germline; a read error may be responsible. V is TRBV4-1 and J is TRBJ2-1; no clear D gene. CDR1 is MGHRA, CDR2 YSYEKL, per germline. The CDR3 runs to 14 residues. The CDR3 nucleotides read TGTGCCAGCAGCGTAGACGAAAACTATAATGAGCAGTTCTTC. Residues: CASSVDENYNEQFF.

Only a few counts were recorded for this clonotype. The chain couples TRBV6-5 to TRBJ2-1; D gene unclear. V was clipped by 5 bases and J by 9 bases, with 14 bases between them. Per the germline V gene, CDR1 is MNHEY and CDR2 is SVGAGI. The CDR3 is made up of 13 amino acids. CDR3 region: CASSPRPLAEQFF. The CDR3 DNA follows: TGTGCCAGCAGTCCGAGGCCCCTGGCTGAGCAGTTCTTC.

The gene calls are TRBV6-1 and TRBJ1-5; no firm D call. Trimming cost V 3 bases and J 0 bases, with 9 bases left between them. Germline assignment: CDR1 MNHNS and CDR2 SASEGT. This CDR3 has 15 residues. This CDR3 reads CASSEDSHSNQPQHF. In DNA, the CDR3 is TGTGCCAGCAGTGAGGATAGTCATAGCAATCAGCCCCAGCATTTT.

This clonotype was picked up a small number of times. The CDR3 region has the DNA TGCGCCAGCAGAGTAGGAGAGACCCAGTACTTC. This sequence encodes CASRVGETQYF. The gene calls are TRBV5-1 and TRBJ2-5, with D unclear. Looked up from germline, CDR1 is SGHRS and CDR2 is YFSETQ. The ends were cut back, 5 bases at V and 4 bases at J, with 6 bases in the middle. The CDR3 extends over 11 amino acids.

The chain has TRBV20-1 and TRBJ2-3; 11 bases map to TRBD2. After removal of 4 bases from V and 2 bases from J, the junction contained 8 bases not matched to a gene. The CDR3 sequence is 16 residues long. Germline CDR1 and CDR2: DFQATT and SNEGSKA (reference sequence). CDR3 DNA sequence: TGCAGTGCTACACCGACTAGCGGGGCTTACACAGATACGCAGTATTTT. Its protein product is CSATPTSGAYTDTQYF.

The chain couples TRBV6-1 to TRBJ1-5; 7 bases agree with TRBD1. The CDR3 loop spans 16 amino acids. With V trimmed by 9 bases and J by 2 bases, 13 bases remained unmatched. The germline gives CDR1 MNHNS, CDR2 SASEGT. CDR3 region: CARKPGGGAGNQPQHF. The DNA for the CDR3 is TGTGCCAGAAAACCGGGAGGGGGCGCGGGCAATCAGCCCCAGCATTTT.

The chain carries TRBV25-1 and TRBJ2-7; D tentatively reads TRBD1 or TRBD2 (5 bases each). The CDR3 runs to 12 residues. CDR1 and CDR2 (germline): MGHDK, SYGVNS. V lost 7 bases and J lost 3, with 10 bases in between. As DNA, the CDR3 is TGTGCCAGCAAGGGACGCAACTACGAGCAGTACTTC. Residues: CASKGRNYEQYF.

This clonotype occurred a few times. V is TRBV4-1 and J is TRBJ2-1; the match to TRBD1 covers 7 bases. This CDR3 is 15 amino acids long. Per germline, CDR1 MGHRA and CDR2 YSYEKL. Trimming removed 4 bases from V and 4 bases from J; junction bases left unmatched: 7. CDR3 nucleotides: TGCGCCAGCAGCCCCCAGGGGGTTGGGTACAATGAGCAGTTCTTC. The encoded protein is CASSPQGVGYNEQFF.